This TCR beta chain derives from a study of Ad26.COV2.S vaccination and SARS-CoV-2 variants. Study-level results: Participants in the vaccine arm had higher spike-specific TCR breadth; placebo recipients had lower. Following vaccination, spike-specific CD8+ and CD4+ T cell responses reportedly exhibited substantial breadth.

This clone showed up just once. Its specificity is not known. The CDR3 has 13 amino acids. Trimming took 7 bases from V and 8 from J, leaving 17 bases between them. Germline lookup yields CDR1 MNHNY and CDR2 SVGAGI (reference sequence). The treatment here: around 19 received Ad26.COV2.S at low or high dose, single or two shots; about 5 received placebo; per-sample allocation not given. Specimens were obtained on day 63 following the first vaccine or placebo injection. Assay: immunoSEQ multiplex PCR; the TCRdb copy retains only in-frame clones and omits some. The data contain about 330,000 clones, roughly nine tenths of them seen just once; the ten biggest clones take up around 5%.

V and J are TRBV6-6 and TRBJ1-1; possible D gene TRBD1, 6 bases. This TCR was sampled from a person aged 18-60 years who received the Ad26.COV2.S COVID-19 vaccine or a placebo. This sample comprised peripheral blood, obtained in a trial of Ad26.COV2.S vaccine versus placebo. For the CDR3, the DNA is TGTGCCAGCACGGGAGAAGGACAGCTCGAAGCTTTCTTT. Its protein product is CASTGEGQLEAFF.